This passage covers 20 T cell receptor beta chains from one sample sequenced in a study of cytomegalovirus exposure and HLA in healthy donors. Use of 60 Vbeta and 13 Jbeta primers characterized the PCR. Method: immunoSEQ multiplex PCR; TCRdb's copy keeps in-frame clones and lacks some. The data show 150,000 to 200,000 clones, with roughly 75% seen just once and around 11% held by the top ten. Sample: PBMCs. The source is a man between 18 and 29 years old in good health and CMV-seropositive.

The chain links TRBV5-8 to TRBJ2-7; D is undetermined. Between the trimmed V and J ends, which lost 1 base and 1 base, there was a span of 6 bases. Per the germline V gene, CDR1 is SGHTS and CDR2 is YDEGEE. The CDR3 spans 13 residues. The CDR3 nucleotides are TGTGCCAGCAGCTTGTTGGCTTCCTACGAGCAGTACTTC. It is translated as CASSLLASYEQYF.

This clone was observed a few times. The chain combines TRBV30 with TRBJ1-3; no reliable D call. Per the germline V gene, CDR1 is GTSNPN and CDR2 is SVGIG (reference sequence). V lost 3 bases to trimming and J lost 1 base, with 7 bases between them. This CDR3 is built from 13 residues. The CDR3 DNA reads TGTGCCTGGAGGAGGTCGTCTGGAAACACCATATATTTT. Encoded protein: CAWRRSSGNTIYF.

V gene TRBV11-1 combines with J gene TRBJ2-5, with TRBD2 matching over 7 bases. With V trimmed by 1 base and J by 5 bases, 4 bases remained unmatched. The CDR3 sequence is 14 residues long. Germline assignment: CDR1 SGHAT and CDR2 FQDESV (reference sequence). Here the CDR3 DNA reads TGTGCCAGCAGCTTAGGCGGGAGTAGGGAGACCCAGTACTTC. This gives the protein CASSLGGSRETQYF.

The chain couples TRBV7-3 to TRBJ2-2, with D possibly TRBD1 on 6 matching bases. Germline V gene data show CDR1 as SGHTA and CDR2 as FQGTGA. The CDR3 consists of 14 residues. Trimming left V 4 bases short and J 3 bases short, with 9 bases between. CDR3 DNA sequence: TGTGCCAGCAGCTCCAGGGGAGACACCGGGGAGCTGTTTTTT. It codes for CASSSRGDTGELFF. The whole variable domain, remainder taken from reference TRBV7-3 and TRBJ2-2, is GAGVSQTPSNKVTEKGKYVELRCDPISGHTALYWYRQSLGQGPEFLIYFQGTGAADDSGLPNDRFFAVRPEGSVSTLKIQRTERGDSAVYLCASSSRGDTGELFFGEGSRLTVL.

V is TRBV5-1 and J is TRBJ2-7; D is perhaps TRBD2 (7 bases). CDR3 length: 13 amino acids. Germline-derived CDR1 and CDR2 are SGHRS and YFSETQ. V lost 6 bases and J 5 bases, leaving 15 bases between the germline ends. The DNA for the CDR3 is TGCGCCAGCAACCTCCGGGGGGCCCACGAGCAGTACTTC. Protein product: CASNLRGAHEQYF. The whole variable domain, filled in from reference TRBV5-1 and TRBJ2-7, reads KAGVTQTPRYLIKTRGQQVTLSCSPISGHRSVSWYQQTPGQGLQFLFEYFSETQRNKGNFPGRFSGRQFSNSRSEMNVSTLELGDSALYLCASNLRGAHEQYFGPGTRLTVT.

The chain carries TRBV14 and TRBJ2-3, with 7 bases aligning to TRBD1. Unmatched junction bases numbered 4, after V lost 6 bases and J lost 4 bases. The CDR3 is 13 amino acids. Germline CDR1 is SGHDN and CDR2 is FVKESK. This chain's CDR3 is CASRRDRSDTQYF. The CDR3 nucleotides read TGTGCCAGCAGACGGGACAGATCAGATACGCAGTATTTT. Complete variable domain (other parts from reference TRBV14 and TRBJ2-3): EAGVTQFPSHSVIEKGQTVTLRCDPISGHDNLYWYRRVMGKEIKFLLHFVKESKQDESGMPNNRFLAERTGGTYSTLKVQPAELEDSGVYFCASRRDRSDTQYFGPGTRLTVL.

The genes are TRBV6-6 and TRBJ2-5; the D gene is possibly TRBD1 (6 bases). In germline, CDR1 is MNHNY, CDR2 SVGAGI (reference sequence). The CDR3 spans 15 residues. V lost 3 bases to trimming and J lost 3 bases, with 14 bases between them. The chain's CDR3 is CASSYSARGEETQYF. DNA for the CDR3: TGTGCCAGCAGTTATTCCGCCAGGGGTGAAGAGACCCAGTACTTC.

Only a few counts were recorded for this clone. The V call is TRBV2, the J call TRBJ2-2, with 8 bases identical to TRBD2. The CDR3 has 14 residues. Germline V gene data show CDR1 as SNHLY and CDR2 as FYNNEI. J was trimmed by 4 bases and V by 8 bases; bases with no gene match: 6. Written as DNA, the CDR3 is TGTGCCAGCTTCGGGGGGGCGGGCACCGGGGAGCTGTTTTTT. It translates to CASFGGAGTGELFF.

The V gene is TRBV2, the J gene TRBJ2-2, with 7 bases fitting TRBD2. Trimming cost V 7 bases and J 0 bases; bases outside gene matches: 5. The CDR3 runs 15 residues. Germline loops: CDR1 SNHLY, CDR2 FYNNEI. CDR3 amino acids: CASKSSGTNTGELFF. The CDR3, as DNA: TGTGCCAGCAAATCCAGCGGGACGAACACCGGGGAGCTGTTTTTT.

This clone occurred a few times. This chain joins TRBV10-2 and TRBJ1-1, with 9 bases fitting TRBD1. The germline CDR1 and CDR2 sequences are WSHSY and SAAADI. This CDR3 is 13 amino acids long. The V gene end was trimmed by 4 bases and the J gene end by 10 bases; junction bases not matched to a gene: 7. Here the CDR3 DNA reads TGCGCCAGCAGTGTCCTGGGGGGACAGGGAGCTTTCTTT. This codes for CASSVLGGQGAFF.

The chain carries TRBV4-2 and TRBJ2-3; D may be TRBD1 (6 bases). Trimming removed 0 bases from V and 4 bases from J, with 14 bases in between. The CDR3 spans 16 residues. Germline lookup yields CDR1 LGHNA and CDR2 YNFKEQ. The CDR3 DNA sequence: TGTGCCAGCAGCCAAGAATACGGGACAAGAGCAGATACGCAGTATTTT. This translates into CASSQEYGTRADTQYF.

This CDR3 reads CASSLAGTSGAEQFF. In DNA, the CDR3 is TGTGCCAGCAGCTTAGCAGGGACTAGCGGTGCTGAGCAGTTCTTC. The rearrangement joins TRBV7-6 to TRBJ2-1; the match to TRBD2 covers 11 bases. Per the germline V gene, CDR1 is SGHVS and CDR2 is FNYEAQ. The V segment lost 0 bases and the J segment 9 bases; nucleotides outside the gene matches: 4. CDR3 length: 15 residues.

The gene calls are TRBV19 and TRBJ2-3; TRBD2 might be the D (6 bases). CDR3 length equals 14 residues. Trimming took off 5 bases at V and 5 bases at J, with 14 bases between the two ends. Per the germline V gene, CDR1 is LNHDA and CDR2 is SQIVND (reference sequence). CDR3 nucleotides: TGTGCCAGTAGTGCCGGGAGCAGAAAAGATACGCAGTATTTT. It codes for CASSAGSRKDTQYF.

V usage is TRBV5-1 and J usage is TRBJ2-5, with 7 bases aligning to TRBD1. V was pared by 3 bases and J by 3 bases, with 5 bases of the junction left unmatched. The CDR3 is 14 residues long. Germline-derived CDR1 and CDR2 are SGHRS and YFSETQ. The CDR3 nucleotides read TGCGCCAGCAGCTCCCAGGGGGTAGAAGAGACCCAGTACTTC. Residues: CASSSQGVEETQYF.

The gene calls are TRBV27 and TRBJ2-7; possible D gene TRBD1, 5 bases. CDR1 MNHEY and CDR2 SMNVEV come from the germline V gene (reference sequence). The CDR3 has 15 residues. Trimming removed 4 bases from V and 0 bases from J, with 13 bases in between. Here the CDR3 reads CASSSENRLSYEQYF. CDR3 bases: TGTGCCAGCAGTTCCGAAAACAGGCTCTCCTACGAGCAGTACTTC.

This clone was detected a few times. This rearrangement joins TRBV7-3 to TRBJ1-1, with a possible D match to TRBD1 (6 bases). Germline V gene sequence: CDR1 SGHTA, CDR2 FQGTGA. Trimming shortened V by 2 bases and J by 3 bases, and 7 bases separated the two germline ends. The CDR3 has 13 residues. The DNA of the CDR3 is TGTGCCAGCAGCTTATACAGGGACACTGAAGCTTTCTTT. Encoded protein: CASSLYRDTEAFF.

The V call is TRBV18, the J call TRBJ1-2, with a tentative D call TRBD1 (6 bases). CDR1 is KGHSH and CDR2 is LQKENI in the germline V gene. This CDR3 is 17 amino acids long. The V and J ends lost 2 bases and 3 bases respectively, with 19 bases between them. The CDR3 region has the DNA TGTGCCAGCTCACCAAGATCTGCCCAGGGGTTCGACTATGGCTACACCTTC. It specifies CASSPRSAQGFDYGYTF.

This clone was picked up a small number of times. The chain couples TRBV7-2 to TRBJ1-1; D may be TRBD1 (6 bases). CDR3 length: 17 amino acids. V dropped 5 bases and J dropped 5 bases, with 24 bases sitting between them. CDR1 and CDR2 from the germline V gene are SGHTA and FQGNSA. CDR3 in DNA: TGTGCCAGCAGCGCGCGCATAAGAAACAGGGTCGGGACTGAAGCTTTCTTT. Protein sequence: CASSARIRNRVGTEAFF.

This chain connects TRBV19 to TRBJ1-1, with 7 nucleotides matching TRBD1. Germline CDR1 is LNHDA and CDR2 is SQIVND (reference sequence). The CDR3 contains 13 residues. V was pared by 11 bases and J by 5 bases, with 11 bases of the junction left unmatched. The CDR3 loop reads CAVRGQLITEAFF. DNA for the CDR3: TGTGCCGTGAGGGGGCAGCTAATTACTGAAGCTTTCTTT.

V gene TRBV27 combines with J gene TRBJ2-7; D gene ambiguous. The CDR3 totals 11 residues. Germline-derived CDR1 and CDR2 are MNHEY and SMNVEV (reference sequence). V lost 2 bases and J lost 9, with 8 bases in between. This CDR3 reads CASSLRCGQYF. The CDR3 DNA reads as TGTGCCAGCAGTTTACGGTGTGGGCAGTACTTC.